This T cell receptor beta chain was recovered during a study of CXCR3-negative and CXCR3-positive naive CD8 T cells. About this clonotype: What it binds is unknown.

The study made its TRB cDNA libraries by 5' RACE, adding UMI labels. Reanalyzing the 5' RACE reads, TCRdb keeps one entry per CDR3 protein, without DNA. This table lists 150,000 or so distinct CDR3 sequences. General study points: Hydrophobicity of TRB CDR3s was greater in CXCR3-positive naive cells than in CXCR3-negative naive cells.

Naive CD8+ T cells carried a CD45RO-CCR7+CD27+CD95- phenotype. This clonotype originated in a human donor in good health. Some clones in this sample may be carry-over from other donors' samples. The sample comprised naive CXCR3+ CD8+ T cells from blood. Subset of the sample: CD45RO-CCR7+CD27+CD95- naive CD8+ T cells expressing CXCR3 (TNR3+).

CDR3 region: CATSRDLAGTAVSYEQYF. This chain links TRBV15 with TRBJ2-7. CDR1 and CDR2 from the germline V gene are LNHNV and YYDKDF (reference sequence). CDR3 length: 18 residues.